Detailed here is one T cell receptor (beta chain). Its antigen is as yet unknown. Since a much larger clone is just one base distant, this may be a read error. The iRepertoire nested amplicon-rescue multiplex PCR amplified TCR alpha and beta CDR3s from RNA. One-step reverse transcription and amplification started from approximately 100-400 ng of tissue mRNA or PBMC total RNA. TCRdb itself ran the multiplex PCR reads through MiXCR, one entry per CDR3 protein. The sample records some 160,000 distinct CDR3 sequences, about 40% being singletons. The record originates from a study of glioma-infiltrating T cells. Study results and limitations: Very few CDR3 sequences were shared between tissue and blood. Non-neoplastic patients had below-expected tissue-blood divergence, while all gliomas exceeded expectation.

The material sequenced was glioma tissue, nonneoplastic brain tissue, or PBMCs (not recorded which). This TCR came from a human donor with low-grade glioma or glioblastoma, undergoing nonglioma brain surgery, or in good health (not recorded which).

This CDR3 is CASSGTPGNTIYF. CDR3 DNA sequence: TGTGCCAGCAGCGGGACACCCGGAAACACCATATATTTT. This chain uses TRBV6-1 with TRBJ1-3; possibly TRBD1 for D (6 bases). Germline CDR1 MNHNS, CDR2 SASEGT. CDR3 length equals 13 residues. Trimming pared 6 bases from V and 4 bases from J, leaving 10 bases between.